This T cell receptor (beta chain) was recorded in a study of a mutant IDH1 vaccine in newly diagnosed glioma. For the study at large: There were approximately 62% males and roughly 38% females among treated patients, whose mean age was approximately 38 years.

Time point denoted: baseline, week 1 (first vaccination visit). Treatment meaning: pre-vaccination baseline after standard-of-care therapy. There were new WHO grade 3 or 4 astrocytomas in the donors, and these were IDH1-mutant and ATRX-lost. V lost 0 bases to trimming and J lost 5 bases, with 13 bases between them. CDR3 size: 15 residues. CDR1 and CDR2 (germline): LGHNA, YSLEER. Clones were read by immunoSEQ multiplex PCR, and TCRdb kept only the in-frame ones, dropping some. This sample has 85,000 to 100,000 clones, with around 80% found just once. V usage is TRBV4-3 and J usage is TRBJ1-2, with a weak D call TRBD1 (5 bases). This clonotype was obtained from a man aged 40-50 years with glioma. This specimen consisted of PBMCs, obtained from a glioma patient treated with radiotherapy, temozolomide or both. Written as DNA, the CDR3 is TGCGCCAGCAGCCAAGATTTGGGACCGGGTTATGGCTACACCTTC. It yields the protein CASSQDLGPGYGYTF.